These T cell receptor beta chains were read from a single sample in a study of blood T cell repertoires in COVID-19. Clones were sequenced by immunoSEQ multiplex PCR, and TCRdb holds only the in-frame ones, with some missing. Altogether fewer than 500,000 clones are present, about 85% being singletons, with the ten largest covering over 1.5%. The sequenced sample consisted of PBMCs or T cells enriched from blood (not recorded which). Receptors originate from a woman aged 18-29 years with acute COVID-19. Each CDR3 is given with its conserved first and last residue. A D gene is named only where the DNA matches it firmly. The size of a clone is reported for some rows only, either as once, few or many, or as a class for expanded clones.

>NA|TRBV4-1|TRBJ1-6|NA
TGCGCCAGCAGCCACGGAGAGACCGACCTCTATAATTCACCCCTCCACTTT
CASSHGETDLYNSPLHF
>NA|TRBV6-5|TRBJ2-6|NA
TGTGCCAGCAGCAGGGCGAGCTCTGGGGCCAACGTCCTGACTTTC
CASSRASSGANVLTF
>NA|TRBV4-1|TRBJ2-1|NA
TGCGCCAGCAGCCAAGAACCCGGCTCCTACAATGAGCAGTTCTTC
CASSQEPGSYNEQFF
>NA|TRBV19|TRBJ1-2|TRBD1
TGTGCCAGTAGTACTAGACAGGGACCAACTAACTATGGCTACACCTTC
CASSTRQGPTNYGYTF
>NA|TRBV5-1|TRBJ2-1|TRBD2
TGCGCCAGCAGCTTTAGCGGGATGGGTAATGAGCAGTTCTTC
CASSFSGMGNEQFF
>NA|TRBV27|TRBJ1-4|TRBD1
TGTGCCAGCAGTTTGCGGGGCACAGGGGTTCAAAAACTGTTTTTT
CASSLRGTGVQKLFF
>NA|TRBV7-2|TRBJ2-2|TRBD2
TGTGCCAGCAGCTTAGTTCCAGCGGGGGTGAACACCGGGGAGCTGTTTTTT
CASSLVPAGVNTGELFF
>NA|TRBV7-9|TRBJ1-1|NA
TGTGCCAGCATCCTGACAGGCCCGAACACTGAAGCTTTCTTT
CASILTGPNTEAFF
>NA|TRBV7-9|TRBJ1-2|TRBD1
TGTGCCAGCAGAGGACAGGGGGCGGATGGCTACACCTTC
CASRGQGADGYTF
>NA|TRBV6-5|TRBJ1-1|TRBD1
TGTGCCAGCGTCCGAAGACAGGGAGTAACTGAAGCTTTCTTT
CASVRRQGVTEAFF
>NA|TRBV6-5|TRBJ1-2|NA
TGTGCCAGCAGCGGAACGGCGTCAGGTGGCTACACCTTC
CASSGTASGGYTF
>NA|TRBV11-2|TRBJ1-2|NA
TGTGCCAGCAGCTATGACACCTATGGCTACACCTTC
CASSYDTYGYTF
>NA|TRBV27|TRBJ2-7|NA
TGTGCCAGCAGTTTAGGGGCGCGCTACGAGCAGTACTTC
CASSLGARYEQYF
>few|TRBV6-2/TRBV6-3|TRBJ1-4|NA
TGTGCCAGCAGTTCGATTTACTATGAAAAACTGTTTTTT
CASSSIYYEKLFF
>NA|TRBV25-1|TRBJ2-1|TRBD2
TGTGCCAGCAGTGATACGGCTAGCGGATTCAATGAGCAGTTCTTC
CASSDTASGFNEQFF
>NA|TRBV6-2/TRBV6-3|TRBJ1-5|NA
TGTGCCAGCAGCGTAGACAGGACCAGCTTATATAGCAATCAGCCCCAGCATTTT
CASSVDRTSLYSNQPQHF
>NA|TRBV11-2|TRBJ1-6|NA
TGTGCCAGCAGCTCCCCCCTGACAGATAATTCACCCCTCCACTTT
CASSSPLTDNSPLHF
>once|TRBV5-4|TRBJ2-6|NA
TGTGCCAGCAGCTTGACGGGAAGCGGGGCCAACGTCCTGACTTTC
CASSLTGSGANVLTF
>NA|TRBV4-3|TRBJ2-7|NA
TGCGCCAGCAGCCAAGGAGGTCCCTACGAGCAGTACTTC
CASSQGGPYEQYF
>NA|TRBV12-1|TRBJ2-1|NA
TGTGCCAGCAGCCCCTCGGCGGGATCCTACAATGAGCAGTTCTTC
CASSPSAGSYNEQFF
>NA|TRBV14|TRBJ2-7|TRBD1
TGTGCCAGCTCCCTGACAGGGGCCGAGCAGTACTTC
CASSLTGAEQYF
>NA|TRBV11-2|TRBJ1-3|NA
TGTGCCAGCAGCTTAGAAACGGGTGGAAACACCATATATTTT
CASSLETGGNTIYF
>NA|TRBV24-1|TRBJ2-2|TRBD1
TGTGCCACCAGTGACACCGGGACAGTTGAAGCCGGGGAGCTGTTTTTT
CATSDTGTVEAGELFF
>NA|TRBV4-2|TRBJ2-1|NA
TGTGCCAGCAGCCAAGCTAACACAGCCACCTACAATGAGCAGTTCTTC
CASSQANTATYNEQFF
>NA|TRBV7-2|TRBJ2-5|TRBD2
TGTGCCAGCAGCTCTCTAGCGGGAGGGACCCAGTACTTC
CASSSLAGGTQYF
>once|TRBV27|TRBJ2-3|TRBD2
TGTGCCAGCAGTTTATACGGACTAGCGGCTAGCACAGATACGCAGTATTTT
CASSLYGLAASTDTQYF
>NA|TRBV3-1/TRBV3-2|TRBJ1-3|NA
TGTGCCAGCAGCCAAGCCGTTAGAAACACCATATATTTT
CASSQAVRNTIYF
>once|TRBV27|TRBJ2-1|TRBD2
TGTGCCAGCAGCGGAGGGACTAGCGGACTTAACAATGAGCAGTTCTTC
CASSGGTSGLNNEQFF
>NA|TRBV28|TRBJ1-1|NA
TGTGCCAGCAGTCAAACGGGGGTTGTGACTGAAGCTTTCTTT
CASSQTGVVTEAFF
>NA|TRBV15|TRBJ1-2|NA
TGTGCCACCAGCAAGACAAGTTCCTACGGCTACACCTTC
CATSKTSSYGYTF
>NA|TRBV12-3/TRBV12-4|TRBJ2-3|TRBD1
TGTGCTAGTACAGGGGGCTCAGATACGCAGTATTTT
CASTGGSDTQYF
>NA|TRBV4-3|TRBJ2-1|NA
TGCGCCAGCAGCCATCGAACGGTGTCCTACAATGAGCAGTTCTTC
CASSHRTVSYNEQFF
>NA|TRBV15|TRBJ1-2|NA
TGTGCCACCAGCAGAGGGTGGGGAGGCGACTATGGCTACACCTTC
CATSRGWGGDYGYTF
>NA|TRBV28|TRBJ1-2|NA
TGTGCCAGCAGTTTTTGGGTTGGGGCAGGCTACACCTTC
CASSFWVGAGYTF
>NA|TRBV9|TRBJ1-6|NA
TGTGCCAGCAGCGTAGACGCAGGTATTACCTATAATTCACCCCTCCACTTT
CASSVDAGITYNSPLHF
>once|TRBV14|TRBJ2-7|TRBD2
TGTGCCAGCAGCCAAGAGGCGGGGGTGGTCTACGAGCAGTACTTC
CASSQEAGVVYEQYF
>NA|TRBV2|TRBJ2-7|TRBD2
TGTGCCAGCAGGGAAATTCCCGGGACTAGATACGAGCAGTACTTC
CASREIPGTRYEQYF
>NA|TRBV24-1|TRBJ1-5|NA
TGTGCCACCAGTGACAGTTATAGCAATCAGCCCCAGCATTTT
CATSDSYSNQPQHF
>NA|TRBV10-2|TRBJ1-5|NA
TGCGCCAGCAGTGAGAGGGAGAAGGGCAATCAGCCCCAGCATTTT
CASSEREKGNQPQHF
>NA|TRBV5-8|TRBJ2-7|NA
TGTGCCAGCAGCTTTGGACAACTGAGCTCCTACGAGCAGTACTTC
CASSFGQLSSYEQYF
>NA|TRBV5-1|TRBJ2-5|TRBD2
TGCGCCAGCAGCCCCTCGGTAGCGGGGGAATGGCAAGAGACCCAGTACTTC
CASSPSVAGEWQETQYF
>NA|TRBV9|TRBJ2-7|NA
TGTGCCAGCAGCGTAGGGGGCACAACCTACGAGCAGTACTTC
CASSVGGTTYEQYF
>NA|TRBV30|TRBJ1-2|NA
TGTGCCTGGAGAAGTGGGGCCGCCGTTGGCTACACCTTC
CAWRSGAAVGYTF
>NA|TRBV4-3|TRBJ2-4|NA
TGCGCCAGCAGCCAAGATGTTGGGACAAACAACATTCAGTACTTC
CASSQDVGTNNIQYF